The 11 T cell receptor beta chains in this list originate from one sample, sequenced in a study of blood T cell repertoires in COVID-19 (dated by TCRdb to the early 2020s). The library came from the immunoSEQ multiplex PCR assay. In TCRdb, the immuneACCESS table is reduced to in-frame sequences with V and J assigned. These tables do not hold every clone; where another copy was compared, an unresolved V gene accounts for under half, and the others remain unexplained. The sample profile shows roughly 280,000 clones; around 90% of them were found once. The ten largest clones capture around 2.8% of the sample. Sequencing was done on a sample of PBMCs or T cells enriched from blood (not recorded which). These TCRs come from a man aged 35 to 55 who had been exposed to COVID-19.

This chain connects TRBV6-2 or TRBV6-3 to TRBJ1-5; D unclear. Germline V CDR1 and CDR2: MNHEY, SVGEGT. CDR3 length: 13 residues. Trimming removed 4 bases from V and 6 bases from J, with 10 bases in between. The CDR3 nucleotides are TGTGCCAGCAGTTTCGGAGAGACTCAGCCCCAGCATTTT. The encoded protein is CASSFGETQPQHF.

The chain carries TRBV6-5 and TRBJ2-7; possible D gene TRBD2, 5 bases. CDR1 MNHEY and CDR2 SVGAGI come from the germline V gene. The CDR3 has 14 amino acids. V was shortened by 2 bases and J by 2 bases, with 10 bases between the two germline ends. In nucleotides, the CDR3 is TGTGCCAGCAGTTACAGTCCCGGGGCCTACGAGCAGTACTTC. This codes for CASSYSPGAYEQYF.

This chain uses TRBV7-3 with TRBJ1-1; 7 nucleotides align to TRBD1. Germline lookup yields CDR1 SGHTA and CDR2 FQGTGA. Losses at the gene ends were 2 bases for V and 5 bases for J; bases not matched to a gene: 5. There are 14 residues in the CDR3. The CDR3 protein is CASSLLGGGTEAFF. The CDR3 DNA follows: TGTGCCAGCAGCTTACTAGGGGGCGGGACTGAAGCTTTCTTT.

V is TRBV9 and J is TRBJ2-1; possibly TRBD1 for D (6 bases). V gave up 0 bases and J gave up 5 bases, with 6 bases separating them. CDR3 length equals 13 residues. Germline CDR1 is SGDLS and CDR2 is YYNGEE. CDR3 in amino acids: CASSVGQDNEQFF. CDR3 DNA sequence: TGTGCCAGCAGCGTAGGACAGGACAATGAGCAGTTCTTC.

Comments on this clone: A clone one base away is much larger, so this may be a read error. J is TRBJ1-1 and V is TRBV11-2, with TRBD1 matching over 8 bases. CDR3 length: 13 amino acids. The germline V gene has CDR1 SGHAT and CDR2 FQNNGV. Trimming cost V 2 bases and J 4 bases; bases outside gene matches: 0. In nucleotides, the CDR3 is TGTGCCAGCAGCTTAACAGGGGGCACTGAAGCTTTCTTT. Translation gives CASSLTGGTEAFF.

V gene TRBV30 combines with J gene TRBJ2-7, with 11 bases matching TRBD1. Looked up from germline, CDR1 is GTSNPN and CDR2 is SVGIG (reference sequence). The ends lost 0 bases at V and 5 bases at J; junction bases unmatched: 6. The CDR3 totals 15 residues. The CDR3, as DNA: TGTGCCTGGAGTGTATTTCGGACAGGGGGCCACGAGCAGTACTTC. Protein product: CAWSVFRTGGHEQYF.

This chain joins TRBV5-1 and TRBJ1-1, with 9 bases matching TRBD1. J gave up 3 bases and V 0 bases, and 9 bases lay outside the gene matches. Germline V CDR1 and CDR2: SGHRS, YFSETQ. This CDR3 spans 17 amino acids. The CDR3 region has the DNA TGCGCCAGCAGCTTGGTAACAGGGGGCGCCTGGGACACTGAAGCTTTCTTT. It encodes CASSLVTGGAWDTEAFF.

This sequence joins TRBV4-1 and TRBJ1-3; 10 nucleotides match TRBD1. The V gene end was trimmed by 4 bases and the J gene end by 5 bases; junction bases not matched to a gene: 8. The CDR3 runs 16 residues. CDR1 is MGHRA, CDR2 YSYEKL, per germline. Here the CDR3 DNA reads TGCGCCAGCAGCCGAGGGAGACAGGGGGCTCGAAACACCATATATTTT. Translating it yields CASSRGRQGARNTIYF.

This clone has just a few counts. The chain carries TRBV15 and TRBJ1-1; 9 nucleotides agree with TRBD1. Germline CDR1 reads LNHNV; CDR2 reads YYDKDF (reference sequence). This CDR3 comprises 16 residues. Unmatched junction bases numbered 6, after V lost 1 base and J lost 3 bases. DNA of the CDR3: TGTGCCACCAGCAGAGTGAGGGACAGGGTGGACACTGAAGCTTTCTTT. It specifies CATSRVRDRVDTEAFF.

A note on this clone: Other nucleotide sequences from this sample produce the same CDR3. CDR3 sequence: CASSYPSNTEAFF. CDR3 bases: TGTGCCAGCAGTTACCCCTCGAACACTGAAGCTTTCTTT. The V gene is TRBV6-5, the J gene TRBJ1-1; no clear D. The V gene lost 2 bases and the J gene lost 1 base, with 5 bases spanning the gap. Germline V lookup: CDR1 MNHEY, CDR2 SVGAGI. The CDR3 runs to 13 residues.

This clone was counted a few times. The chain joins TRBV10-1 to TRBJ2-1, with TRBD1 matching over 7 bases. V lost 5 bases and J lost 3; bases outside the gene matches: 10. The CDR3 sequence is 16 residues long. Germline V gene sequence: CDR1 WNHNN, CDR2 SYGVQD (reference sequence). Here the CDR3 reads CASSPGDQGVYNEQFF. CDR3 nucleotides: TGCGCCAGCAGTCCGGGTGACCAGGGGGTCTACAATGAGCAGTTCTTC.